This TCR beta chain was sequenced for a study of CD8+ T cells in alopecia areata. Trimming cost V 7 bases and J 10 bases, with 11 bases left between them. There are 10 residues in the CDR3. Germline-derived CDR1 and CDR2 are SQVTM and ANQGSEA. This clone was picked up a small number of times. Investigators isolated RNA and reverse transcribed it into cDNA to act as the sequencing template. Produced via immunoSEQ multiplex PCR; TCRdb's table is partial and in-frame only. The sample shows about 120,000 clones, more than 40% of them seen only once. The gene calls are TRBV29-1 and TRBJ2-1; D possibly corresponds to TRBD2 (5 bases). The material sequenced was CD8+ T cells sorted from blood, taken at week 0. The source is a human donor with alopecia areata. The CDR3 DNA reads as TGCAGCGCACGCTGGGAGGAGCAGTTCTTC. Translation gives CSARWEEQFF.